Below, 24 T cell receptor beta chains from the same sample are listed, as sequenced in a study of T cell responses to AZD1222 COVID-19 vaccine (dated by TCRdb to the early 2020s). The library came from the immunoSEQ multiplex PCR assay. TCRdb took over this immuneACCESS table, retaining in-frame rearrangements with V and J assigned. Such tables are incomplete; in checked studies, under half of the missing clones stem from an unresolved V gene, and the remainder is unexplained. The sample data list about 120,000 clones, and around nine tenths of these were observed just once. Clones ranked in the top ten supply around 1.7% of the sample. Per the publication, the time point label means: baseline before first vaccination. The sample here was peripheral blood, taken on day 0 of AZD1222 vaccination. The origin of the receptors is an adult in good health.

V gene TRBV20-1 combines with J gene TRBJ2-7, with 8 bases identical to TRBD1. Trimming took 3 bases from V and 12 from J; bases not matched to a gene: 7. Germline CDR1 reads DFQATT; CDR2 reads SNEGSKA (reference sequence). The CDR3 has 11 residues. The CDR3 sequence is CSARLRDRTYV. As DNA, the CDR3 is TGCAGTGCTAGGCTCCGGGACAGGACGTACGTC.

This sequence joins TRBV24-1 and TRBJ2-5; D remains unclear. Looked up from germline, CDR1 is KGHDR and CDR2 is SFDVKD. V was trimmed by 4 bases and J by 4 bases, leaving 3 bases between them. The CDR3 is 11 amino acids. The chain's CDR3 is CATSDLETQYF. The CDR3 DNA sequence: TGTGCCACCAGTGACTTAGAGACCCAGTACTTC.

The CDR3 DNA reads TGTGCCAGCACCGGAGGAACCTCAATCCATGGCTACACCTTC. It translates to CASTGGTSIHGYTF. The chain recombines TRBV2 with TRBJ1-2, with D hard to call. This CDR3 spans 14 amino acids. Germline-derived CDR1 and CDR2 are SNHLY and FYNNEI. V was shortened by 7 bases and J by 6 bases, with 18 bases between the two germline ends. The variable domain in full, with the rest retrieved from reference TRBV2 and TRBJ1-2, is EPEVTQTPSHQVTQMGQEVILRCVPISNHLYFYWYRQILGQKVEFLVSFYNNEISEKSEIFDDQFSVERPDGSNFTLKIRSTKLEDSAMYFCASTGGTSIHGYTFGSGTRLTVV.

The rearrangement joins TRBV7-9 to TRBJ1-3; D ambiguous. Germline lookup yields CDR1 SEHNR and CDR2 FQNEAQ (reference sequence). The CDR3 has 13 residues. V lost 2 bases, J lost 2 bases, and 4 bases lay in between. For the CDR3, the DNA is TGTGCCAGCAGCTTATACACTGGAAACACCATATATTTT. This encodes CASSLYTGNTIYF.

This clone was picked up one time. The J gene is TRBJ1-4, the V gene TRBV10-2; D is ambiguous. The ends were cut back, 6 bases at V and 0 bases at J, with 8 bases in the middle. This CDR3 contains 14 residues. The V gene's germline CDR1 is WSHSY and CDR2 SAAADI. Here the CDR3 reads CASSAETTNEKLFF. As DNA, the CDR3 is TGCGCCAGCAGCGCAGAGACAACTAATGAAAAACTGTTTTTT.

CDR3 nucleotide sequence: TGTGCCAGCAGCTTAGAAGCAGGGAGCGGCTACACCTTC. Encoded protein: CASSLEAGSGYTF. This chain links TRBV11-2 with TRBJ1-2, with D possibly being TRBD1 (5 bases). This CDR3 is built from 13 residues. Between the trimmed V and J ends, which lost 0 bases and 8 bases, there was a span of 10 bases. Per germline, CDR1 SGHAT and CDR2 FQNNGV.

The chain is built from TRBV6-5 and TRBJ1-2; 8 positions agree with TRBD1. This CDR3 is 14 amino acids long. Looked up from germline, CDR1 is MNHEY and CDR2 is SVGAGI. The V and J ends lost 5 bases and 3 bases, in that order; junction bases with no gene match: 5. CDR3 sequence: CASSPGGQDYGYTF. The CDR3 DNA is TGTGCCAGCAGTCCCGGGGGACAGGACTATGGCTACACCTTC.

The chain joins TRBV14 to TRBJ1-2, with TRBD1 identical over 10 bases. The CDR3 is 15 amino acids. In germline, CDR1 is SGHDN, CDR2 FVKESK. Germline trimming cut 9 bases from V and 2 bases from J; bases unmatched to any gene: 9. The CDR3 spells CASRPGQGWNYGYTF. The CDR3 DNA reads TGTGCCAGTAGACCGGGACAGGGGTGGAACTATGGCTACACCTTC.

This clone was seen more than once but under ten times. The chain recombines TRBV30 with TRBJ1-5; D may be TRBD1 (5 bases). Looked up from germline, CDR1 is GTSNPN and CDR2 is SVGIG (reference sequence). The V gene lost 4 bases and the J gene lost 2 bases, with 18 bases spanning the gap. The CDR3 length is 16 residues. The CDR3 here is CAWTPRGTIGNQPQHF. CDR3 nucleotide sequence: TGTGCCTGGACCCCTAGGGGAACTATCGGCAATCAGCCCCAGCATTTT.

The chain carries TRBV30 and TRBJ1-1; D is ambiguous. The CDR3 spans 12 residues. Germline CDR1 GTSNPN, CDR2 SVGIG (reference sequence). V was trimmed by 1 base and J by 10 bases, leaving 13 bases between them. CDR3 sequence: CAWSDQRAGAFF. CDR3 DNA: TGTGCCTGGAGTGACCAGAGGGCGGGAGCTTTCTTT.

V gene TRBV7-9 combines with J gene TRBJ1-3; perhaps TRBD1 as D (5 bases). V dropped 6 bases and J dropped 0 bases, with 9 bases sitting between them. This CDR3 contains 14 residues. CDR1 and CDR2 (germline): SEHNR, FQNEAQ (reference sequence). CDR3 nucleotide sequence: TGTGCCAGCAGGACAGTCCGCTCTGGAAACACCATATATTTT. This encodes CASRTVRSGNTIYF.

The CDR3 here is CAISRDSTDTQYF. The CDR3 DNA is TGTGCCATCAGCCGGGACTCCACAGATACGCAGTATTTT. The chain employs TRBV10-3 and TRBJ2-3; tentative D call: TRBD2 (6 bases). The CDR3 loop spans 13 amino acids. Deletions cut 6 bases from V and 2 bases from J, with 9 bases between. Germline V gene lookup returns CDR1 ENHRY and CDR2 SYGVKD.

The J gene is TRBJ2-1, the V gene TRBV5-1; TRBD2 is a possible D gene (6 bases). The germline gives CDR1 SGHRS, CDR2 YFSETQ. V lost 0 bases and J lost 9, with 13 bases in between. The length of the CDR3 is 14 residues. The CDR3 sequence is CASSLALPGGEQFF. The CDR3 DNA reads TGCGCCAGCAGCTTGGCCCTGCCCGGGGGTGAGCAGTTCTTC. The full variable domain, its missing parts supplied by reference TRBV5-1 and TRBJ2-1, is KAGVTQTPRYLIKTRGQQVTLSCSPISGHRSVSWYQQTPGQGLQFLFEYFSETQRNKGNFPGRFSGRQFSNSRSEMNVSTLELGDSALYLCASSLALPGGEQFFGPGTRLTVL.

V usage is TRBV7-9 and J usage is TRBJ1-1; 7 bases align to TRBD1. Trimming cost V 2 bases and J 3 bases; bases outside gene matches: 6. CDR3 length: 15 residues. CDR1 SEHNR and CDR2 FQNEAQ come from the germline V gene (reference sequence). The CDR3 nucleotides are TGTGCCAGCAGCTTATTGTCCCAGGGGGACACTGAAGCTTTCTTT. This translates into CASSLLSQGDTEAFF.

The chain couples TRBV2 to TRBJ2-2; TRBD2 agrees at 12 bases. Unmatched junction bases numbered 7, after V lost 7 bases and J lost 7 bases. The germline V gene encodes CDR1 SNHLY and CDR2 FYNNEI. The CDR3 is made up of 15 amino acids. The CDR3 spells CASTQLAGGGGELFF. The CDR3 DNA reads as TGTGCCAGCACCCAACTAGCGGGAGGAGGCGGGGAGCTGTTTTTT.

V is TRBV10-3 and J is TRBJ2-1; D might be TRBD1 (6 bases). This CDR3 contains 15 residues. V lost 0 bases and J lost 6, with 12 bases in between. Germline V gene sequence: CDR1 ENHRY, CDR2 SYGVKD. In DNA, the CDR3 is TGTGCCATCAGTGAGTCCCAGGTCAGGGGCAATGAGCAGTTCTTC. As protein: CAISESQVRGNEQFF.

A single count supports this clone. The chain uses TRBV5-8 and TRBJ1-5, with TRBD1 matching over 7 bases. V shed 4 bases and J 4 bases; nucleotides not matched to a gene: 5. The CDR3 has 14 residues. CDR1 and CDR2 (germline): SGHTS, YDEGEE. The CDR3 is CASSTGQVNQPQHF. CDR3 nucleotides: TGTGCCAGCAGCACCGGACAGGTTAATCAGCCCCAGCATTTT.

The sample holds a few counts of this clone. This rearrangement joins TRBV27 to TRBJ2-1; 9 nucleotides align to TRBD2. Germline CDR1 is MNHEY and CDR2 is SMNVEV (reference sequence). The CDR3 has 14 amino acids. V shed 10 bases and J 2 bases; nucleotides not matched to a gene: 6. As DNA, the CDR3 is TGTGCCACCTCCGGGACTAGCCCCTACAATGAGCAGTTCTTC. This translates into CATSGTSPYNEQFF.

The CDR3 bases are TGCGCCAGCAGCTTGTGGGGGGGACAGAGTGAGTCACCCCTCCACTTT. It is translated as CASSLWGGQSESPLHF. The gene calls are TRBV5-1 and TRBJ1-6; TRBD1 aligns across 7 bases. The germline V gene encodes CDR1 SGHRS and CDR2 YFSETQ. The V gene end was trimmed by 1 base and the J gene end by 10 bases; junction bases not matched to a gene: 11. CDR3 length: 16 residues.

This chain links TRBV10-3 with TRBJ1-1; no clear D. The V and J ends lost 0 bases and 2 bases respectively, with 7 bases between them. From germline, CDR1 is ENHRY and CDR2 SYGVKD. CDR3 length equals 14 residues. The chain's CDR3 is CAISESGVNTEAFF. The CDR3 DNA sequence: TGTGCCATCAGTGAGTCAGGAGTTAACACTGAAGCTTTCTTT.

The V gene is TRBV30, the J gene TRBJ1-1, with D possibly TRBD1 on 5 matching bases. CDR3 size: 13 residues. Looked up from germline, CDR1 is GTSNPN and CDR2 is SVGIG (reference sequence). With 1 base removed from V and 3 bases from J, the gap between germline ends came to 9 bases. CDR3 coding DNA: TGTGCCTGGAGTGGACAGTTGCACACTGAAGCTTTCTTT. Translated, it gives CAWSGQLHTEAFF.

This chain joins TRBV2 and TRBJ1-4; D remains ambiguous. The CDR3 runs 16 residues. Trimming removed 1 base from V and 5 bases from J, with 14 bases in between. Per the germline V gene, CDR1 is SNHLY and CDR2 is FYNNEI. The CDR3 spells CASSEGYRGINEKLFF. The CDR3 DNA is TGTGCCAGCAGTGAAGGTTATCGGGGTATAAATGAAAAACTGTTTTTT.

The CDR3 nucleotides read TGTGCCAGCAGCAGAAATAGCGGGGGTAGCTCCTACAATGAGCAGTTCTTC. Translated: CASSRNSGGSSYNEQFF. The chain recombines TRBV7-3 with TRBJ2-1, with 9 nucleotides matching TRBD2. This CDR3 spans 17 amino acids. The V segment lost 5 bases and the J segment 0 bases; nucleotides outside the gene matches: 8. The germline gives CDR1 SGHTA, CDR2 FQGTGA.

V is TRBV5-1 and J is TRBJ1-1; possibly TRBD1 for D (5 bases). The length of the CDR3 is 14 residues. Trimming removed 3 bases from V and 8 bases from J, with 17 bases in between. Per the germline V gene, CDR1 is SGHRS and CDR2 is YFSETQ. The CDR3 here is CASSYSGTAGEAFF. The CDR3 DNA is TGCGCCAGCAGCTATTCCGGGACGGCTGGGGAAGCTTTCTTT.